This T cell receptor beta chain was recovered during a study of response to subunit inactivated influenza vaccine. Turning to this clonotype: Its antigen is still unknown.

MiXCR was run by TCRdb on the RT-PCR reads, yielding one entry per CDR3 protein. This repertoire shows about 700,000 distinct CDR3 sequences, 12% to 15% found once; its top ten account for about 7.6%. CDR1 is SGHTA and CDR2 is FQGNSA in the germline V gene. V lost 3 bases and J lost 6, with 18 bases in between. CDR3 size: 15 residues. Overall study findings and caveats: It was suggested by the authors that few new T cells are recruited by each seasonal influenza vaccination.

This chain links TRBV7-2 with TRBJ2-7; D possibly uses TRBD1 or TRBD2 (7 bases each). The source was PBMCs from blood, collected around 14 days before vaccination. The TCR was taken from a man aged 45 to 65 who received an inactivated influenza vaccine. The CDR3 loop is CASSLRGGTAGEQYF. The CDR3 bases are TGTGCCAGCAGCTTGAGGGGGGGGACAGCGGGCGAGCAGTACTTC.